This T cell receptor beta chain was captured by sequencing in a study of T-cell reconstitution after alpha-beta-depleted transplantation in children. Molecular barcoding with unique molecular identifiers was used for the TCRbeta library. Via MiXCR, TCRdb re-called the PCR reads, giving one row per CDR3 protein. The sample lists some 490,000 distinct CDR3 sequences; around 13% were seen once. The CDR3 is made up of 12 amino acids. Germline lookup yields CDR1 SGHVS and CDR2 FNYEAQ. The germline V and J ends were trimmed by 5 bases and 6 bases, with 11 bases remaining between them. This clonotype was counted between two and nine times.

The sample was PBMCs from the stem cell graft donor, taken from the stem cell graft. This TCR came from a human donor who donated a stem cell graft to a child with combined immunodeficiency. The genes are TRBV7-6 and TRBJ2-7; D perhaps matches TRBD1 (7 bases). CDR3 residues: CASSRQGLEQYF. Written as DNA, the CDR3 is TGTGCCAGCAGCCGACAGGGACTCGAGCAGTACTTC. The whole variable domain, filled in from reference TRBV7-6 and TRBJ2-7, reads GAGVSQSPRYKVTKRGQDVALRCDPISGHVSLYWYRQALGQGPEFLTYFNYEAQQDKSGLPNDRFSAERPEGSISTLTIQRTEQRDSAMYRCASSRQGLEQYFGPGTRLTVT.